This T cell receptor beta chain was identified during a study of shared clonotypes between healthy human individuals. Comment on this clone: Its antigen remains unidentified.

CDR3 length: 15 residues. V shed 0 bases and J shed 0 bases, with 8 bases lying between them. Germline V gives CDR1 LGHNA, CDR2 YNFKEQ. Study-level findings and limits: Sorted-subset sequencing, rarefaction showed, was incomplete despite large depth. It was the non-shared clonotypes that had lower generation probabilities than clonotypes shared by all four donors.

Some clones are missing from TCRdb's copy, which holds only in-frame ones; the method was immunoSEQ multiplex PCR. The sample shows some 1 million clones, 70% to 80% of them seen only once. Sequenced input: memory CD4+ T cells sorted from blood. As for subset: CD45RA-negative fraction. The chain recombines TRBV4-2 with TRBJ1-2; D not certain. The TCR sequence derives from a man aged 18 to 30 in good health. CDR3 sequence: CASSQDRRANYGYTF. The CDR3 DNA is TGTGCCAGCAGCCAAGACCGCCGAGCTAACTATGGCTACACCTTC.